A single T cell receptor beta chain is shown here with its context. Germline lookup yields CDR1 SGHRS and CDR2 YFSETQ. This CDR3 spans 14 amino acids. V was shortened by 4 bases and J by 4 bases, with 14 bases between the two germline ends. The entry originates in a study of cytomegalovirus exposure and HLA in healthy donors. PCR used 60 Vbeta primers and 13 Jbeta primers. TCRdb's copy holds only in-frame clones and misses some; the assay was immunoSEQ multiplex PCR. The sample includes about 130,000 clones, 70% to 85% of them seen just once. The sample taken for sequencing was PBMCs. This receptor was identified in a boy aged 5-17 years in good health and CMV-seronegative. This chain links TRBV5-1 with TRBJ1-2; D unclear. CDR3 loop: CASSLRAEGYGYTF. The CDR3 bases are TGCGCCAGCAGCCTAAGGGCCGAGGGCTATGGCTACACCTTC.